This T cell receptor (beta chain) was found in a study of beta chain features in type 1 diabetes. As to this clone: Its cognate antigen is unknown.

Overall study results and limits: Compared to healthy donors, patients appeared to have naive, central memory and Treg TCRB repertoires that were more alike.

The CDR3 loop spans 14 amino acids. Germline CDR1 is SEHNR and CDR2 is FQNEAQ (reference sequence). V lost 4 bases and J 1 base, leaving 10 bases between the germline ends. The isolated RNA, all of it, was reverse transcribed, so expressed TCRB transcripts were what got sequenced. Sequencing of naive, central memory and regulatory T cell samples gave an average of roughly 3.4 million reads. Produced via immunoSEQ multiplex PCR; TCRdb's table is partial and in-frame only. In the table there are about 220,000 clones, roughly 11% of which are singletons. Stem cell-like memory, regulatory, central memory and naive CD4+ cells were sorted via CD45RO/CCR7/CD25/CD127/CD95/CD27.

The chain couples TRBV7-9 to TRBJ1-1; tentatively, D is TRBD1 (6 bases). The clonotype was recovered from a man in his late teens or twenties in good health. The sample was central memory CD4+ T cells from blood. In DNA, the CDR3 is TGTGCCAGCAGCTACAAACAGGGGAACACTGAAGCTTTCTTT. It translates to CASSYKQGNTEAFF.